This is a list of T cell receptor beta chains from one sample in a study of identical twins. TCRdb re-called the 5' RACE reads through MiXCR, storing one row per CDR3 protein. Of roughly 1.6 million distinct CDR3 sequences in the sample, less than 40% were seen once. What was sequenced was cord blood. The receptor set was obtained from a newborn girl in good health. CDR3s include the opening cysteine and the closing phenylalanine or tryptophan. A D gene is named only where the DNA matches it firmly. Not every row has a clone size; where given, it reads once, few, many or a size class.

V gene: TRBV13; J gene: TRBJ2-5; D gene: TRBD2; clone size: few; CDR3 DNA: TGTGCCAGCAGCTTACGGACTAGCGGGGATGCAGAGACCCAGTACTTC; CDR3 protein: CASSLRTSGDAETQYF
V gene: TRBV20-1; J gene: TRBJ2-5; D gene: .; clone size: .; CDR3 DNA: TGCAGCGCCCGGAGACCCGGGGAGTACTTC; CDR3 protein: CSARRPGEYF
V gene: TRBV9; J gene: TRBJ2-7; D gene: TRBD2; clone size: .; CDR3 DNA: TGTGCCAGCAGCGTAGGACGGGAGGGCGAGCAGTACTTC; CDR3 protein: CASSVGREGEQYF
V gene: TRBV28; J gene: TRBJ1-5; D gene: .; clone size: few; CDR3 DNA: TGTGCCAGCAGGGGGGAGTATCAGCCCCAGCATTTT; CDR3 protein: CASRGEYQPQHF
V gene: TRBV2; J gene: TRBJ2-3; D gene: .; clone size: few; CDR3 DNA: TGTGCCAGCAGTGAAGCGGTCCCCAGCACAGATACGCAGTATTTT; CDR3 protein: CASSEAVPSTDTQYF
V gene: TRBV2; J gene: TRBJ1-5; D gene: .; clone size: .; CDR3 DNA: TGTGTCAGCGGGGGGGGCAGCAATCAGCCCCAGCATTTT; CDR3 protein: CVSGGGSNQPQHF
V gene: TRBV29-1; J gene: TRBJ2-1; D gene: TRBD1; clone size: few; CDR3 DNA: TGCAGCGTTCAACAGGGGGCCTACAATGAGCAGTTCTTC; CDR3 protein: CSVQQGAYNEQFF
V gene: TRBV9; J gene: TRBJ2-7; D gene: .; clone size: few; CDR3 DNA: TGTGCCAGCACCCCATCCTACGAGCAGTACTTC; CDR3 protein: CASTPSYEQYF
V gene: TRBV5-5; J gene: TRBJ2-5; D gene: .; clone size: few; CDR3 DNA: TGTGCCAGCCAACTAGTAAGCTGGTACCAAGAGACCCAGTACTTC; CDR3 protein: CASQLVSWYQETQYF
V gene: TRBV6-5; J gene: TRBJ1-2; D gene: TRBD1; clone size: few; CDR3 DNA: TGTGCCAGCAGTTACGACACCGGGACAGGGGGCGATGGCTACACCTTC; CDR3 protein: CASSYDTGTGGDGYTF
V gene: TRBV4-1; J gene: TRBJ2-3; D gene: TRBD2; clone size: .; CDR3 DNA: TGCGCCAGCAGCCAACATAGACTAGCGGGAGCAGAAGATACGCAGTATTTT; CDR3 protein: CASSQHRLAGAEDTQYF
V gene: TRBV3-1; J gene: TRBJ2-1; D gene: .; clone size: few; CDR3 DNA: TGTGCCAGCAGCCAAGGAGGTCGGTTCTACAATGAGCAGTTCTTC; CDR3 protein: CASSQGGRFYNEQFF
V gene: TRBV7-9; J gene: TRBJ1-4; D gene: .; clone size: few; CDR3 DNA: TGTGCCAGCAGCCGTACCGGCGTGGGGAAGGAAAAACTGTTTTTT; CDR3 protein: CASSRTGVGKEKLFF
V gene: TRBV5-1; J gene: TRBJ1-1; D gene: .; clone size: .; CDR3 DNA: TGCGCCAGCAGGGGAAGGGGCCCAGGGACTGAAGCTTTCTTT; CDR3 protein: CASRGRGPGTEAFF
V gene: TRBV28; J gene: TRBJ2-1; D gene: TRBD2; clone size: .; CDR3 DNA: TGTGCCAGCAGTCCCAATCTAGCGGGAGGACACAATGAGCAGTTCTTC; CDR3 protein: CASSPNLAGGHNEQFF
V gene: TRBV2; J gene: TRBJ2-3; D gene: TRBD2; clone size: .; CDR3 DNA: TGTGCCAGCAGTGCTAGCGGGGTCACAGATACGCAGTATTTT; CDR3 protein: CASSASGVTDTQYF
V gene: TRBV28; J gene: TRBJ1-5; D gene: TRBD1; clone size: .; CDR3 DNA: TGTGCCAGCAGCCCGGCTACCGGGACAGGCAATCAGCCCCAGCATTTT; CDR3 protein: CASSPATGTGNQPQHF
V gene: TRBV29-1; J gene: TRBJ2-3; D gene: .; clone size: few; CDR3 DNA: TGCAGCGTTAATGCAGGGTTCACAGATACGCAGTATTTT; CDR3 protein: CSVNAGFTDTQYF
V gene: TRBV19; J gene: TRBJ1-1; D gene: .; clone size: .; CDR3 DNA: TGTGCCAGTACCTTCCGGACAGTTATGAACACTGAAGCTTTCTTT; CDR3 protein: CASTFRTVMNTEAFF
V gene: TRBV20-1; J gene: TRBJ2-7; D gene: .; clone size: few; CDR3 DNA: TGCAGCGAAAATCTCTATCCGCAAAACTACGAGCAGTACTTC; CDR3 protein: CSENLYPQNYEQYF
V gene: TRBV3-1; J gene: TRBJ2-2; D gene: TRBD2; clone size: .; CDR3 DNA: TGTGCCAGCAGCCAAGTTCATAGCGGGAGGGCCGGGGAGCTGTTTTTT; CDR3 protein: CASSQVHSGRAGELFF
V gene: TRBV3-1; J gene: TRBJ2-7; D gene: .; clone size: .; CDR3 DNA: TGTGCCAGCAGCATTCGGGGAGCTAGCCGATCCTACGAGCAGTACTTC; CDR3 protein: CASSIRGASRSYEQYF
V gene: TRBV11-3; J gene: TRBJ2-1; D gene: TRBD1; clone size: .; CDR3 DNA: TGTGCCAGCAGCTTAGGGGGGACAGGAACAAATGAGCAGTTCTTC; CDR3 protein: CASSLGGTGTNEQFF
V gene: TRBV24-1; J gene: TRBJ2-3; D gene: .; clone size: few; CDR3 DNA: TGTGCCACCAGTGCTGGTGATGGGAGCACAGATACGCAGTATTTT; CDR3 protein: CATSAGDGSTDTQYF
V gene: TRBV7-2; J gene: TRBJ2-3; D gene: .; clone size: few; CDR3 DNA: TGTGCCAGCAGCTTAATCGTGACCTCCAGAGGAGATACGCAGTATTTT; CDR3 protein: CASSLIVTSRGDTQYF
V gene: TRBV6-1; J gene: TRBJ2-3; D gene: .; clone size: few; CDR3 DNA: TGTGCCAGCAGTGAGGGGGGCTCCGGAGATACGCAGTATTTT; CDR3 protein: CASSEGGSGDTQYF